The 25 T cell receptor beta chains listed next were all sequenced from one sample in a study of shared clonotypes between healthy human individuals. The protocol was immunoSEQ multiplex PCR, while the TCRdb copy is restricted to in-frame clones and leaves out a portion. The data contain under 2,000,000 clones, approximately 94% of them singletons. It was CD45RO-negative cells, positively selected for CCR7, that made up naive CD8 cells, with terminally differentiated effector memory CD45RA+ cells excluded. The sequencing input was naive CD8+ T cells sorted from blood. The receptor set was obtained from a man between 18 and 29 years old in good health.

V and J are TRBV27 and TRBJ2-1; TRBD2 agrees at 9 bases. CDR1 is MNHEY and CDR2 is SMNVEV in the germline V gene (reference sequence). There are 17 residues in the CDR3. Unmatched junction bases numbered 14, after V lost 5 bases and J lost 6 bases. The CDR3 DNA sequence: TGTGCCAGCAGTCCAGGTTGGGGGGCTAGCGGGGTCAATGAGCAGTTCTTC. Protein: CASSPGWGASGVNEQFF.

This clone appeared a single time. The genes are TRBV11-2 and TRBJ2-7; D not certain. Trimming left V 0 bases short and J 0 bases short, with 9 bases between. CDR1 is SGHAT and CDR2 is FQNNGV in the germline V gene. This CDR3 region has 15 residues. The CDR3 sequence is CASSLDRWSSYEQYF. Written as DNA, the CDR3 is TGTGCCAGCAGCTTAGACCGGTGGAGCTCCTACGAGCAGTACTTC.

V and J are TRBV7-9 and TRBJ2-5, with 9 bases aligning to TRBD1. CDR1 is SEHNR and CDR2 is FQNEAQ in the germline V gene (reference sequence). This CDR3 region has 16 residues. V shed 3 bases, J shed 5 bases, and the junction held 10 bases outside the gene matches. CDR3 region: CASSFTSLDRGETQYF. DNA for the CDR3: TGTGCCAGCAGCTTCACCTCCCTGGACAGGGGTGAGACCCAGTACTTC. Drawing the rest from reference TRBV7-9 and TRBJ2-5, the complete variable domain is DTGVSQNPRHKITKRGQNVTFRCDPISEHNRLYWYRQTLGQGPEFLTYFQNEAQLEKSRLLSDRFSAERPKGSFSTLEIQRTEQGDSAMYLCASSFTSLDRGETQYFGPGTRLLVL.

This clone turned up a few times. The gene calls are TRBV9 and TRBJ2-7, with 7 bases aligning to TRBD1. CDR1 is SGDLS, CDR2 YYNGEE, per germline. The J segment lost 2 bases and the V segment lost 3 bases, leaving 5 bases of the junction unmatched. This CDR3 has 14 amino acids. The CDR3 region is CASSASGTAYEQYF. In DNA, the CDR3 is TGTGCCAGCAGCGCCTCCGGGACAGCCTACGAGCAGTACTTC.

Notes on this clone: The same CDR3 arises from other DNA sequences in this sample as well. The J gene is TRBJ2-5, the V gene TRBV4-1, with TRBD2 identical over 7 bases. J gave up 2 bases and V 1 base, and 4 bases lay outside the gene matches. The CDR3 contains 15 residues. The germline gives CDR1 MGHRA, CDR2 YSYEKL. The CDR3 is CASSQVPGGQETQYF. CDR3 DNA sequence: TGCGCCAGCAGCCAAGTACCCGGGGGGCAAGAGACCCAGTACTTC.

The rearrangement links TRBV4-2 to TRBJ2-3; 8 nucleotides match TRBD1. Trimming took 4 bases from V and 4 from J; bases not matched to a gene: 7. CDR3 length equals 15 residues. Germline V lookup: CDR1 LGHNA, CDR2 YNFKEQ. The CDR3 sequence: CASSPHRGSPDTQYF. In DNA form, the CDR3 reads TGTGCCAGCAGCCCCCACAGGGGGTCCCCAGATACGCAGTATTTT.

This rearrangement joins TRBV7-9 to TRBJ2-1; 7 bases are a match to TRBD2. V shed 5 bases and J 0 bases; nucleotides not matched to a gene: 7. Per the germline V gene, CDR1 is SEHNR and CDR2 is FQNEAQ (reference sequence). The CDR3 length is 16 residues. The CDR3 DNA reads TGTGCCAGCAGCCCGGCTAGCGGTATCTCCTACAATGAGCAGTTCTTC. Encoded protein: CASSPASGISYNEQFF.

V is TRBV6-6 and J is TRBJ1-1; D is perhaps TRBD1 (5 bases). Trimming took off 2 bases at V and 0 bases at J, with 10 bases between the two ends. CDR1 and CDR2 (germline): MNHNY, SVGAGI (reference sequence). This CDR3 is 15 amino acids long. The CDR3 loop reads CASSYMAGLNTEAFF. DNA of the CDR3: TGTGCCAGCAGTTACATGGCAGGGCTGAACACTGAAGCTTTCTTT.

Written as DNA, the CDR3 is TGTGCCAGCAGTTTGGGGGTGGGGGTGGAGGACGGCTACACCTTC. Translation: CASSLGVGVEDGYTF. The gene calls are TRBV27 and TRBJ1-2; the D gene is possibly TRBD1 (5 bases). Germline V gene data show CDR1 as MNHEY and CDR2 as SMNVEV (reference sequence). This CDR3 contains 15 residues. Trimming took 3 bases from V and 8 from J, leaving 19 bases between them.

The V gene is TRBV30, the J gene TRBJ1-2; no firm D call. The CDR3 spans 13 residues. Looked up from germline, CDR1 is GTSNPN and CDR2 is SVGIG (reference sequence). V gave up 7 bases and J gave up 6 bases, with 18 bases separating them. This CDR3 is CASLAGSTDGYTF. Here the CDR3 DNA reads TGTGCCTCACTCGCCGGGTCAACCGATGGCTACACCTTC. Full variable domain (remainder filled in from reference TRBV30 and TRBJ1-2): SQTIHQWPATLVQPVGSPLSLECTVEGTSNPNLYWYRQAAGRGLQLLFYSVGIGQISSEVPQNLSASRPQDRQFILSSKKLLLSDSGFYLCASLAGSTDGYTFGSGTRLTVV.

This clone occurred once. The chain combines TRBV7-9 with TRBJ2-6; no clear D. V was trimmed by 3 bases and J by 0 bases, leaving 15 bases between them. The CDR3 is 18 amino acids. The germline gives CDR1 SEHNR, CDR2 FQNEAQ (reference sequence). The CDR3 loop is CASSFPGGISSGANVLTF. CDR3 DNA: TGTGCCAGCAGCTTCCCGGGCGGCATCAGCTCTGGGGCCAACGTCCTGACTTTC. Full variable domain (outside the CDR3, taken from reference TRBV7-9 and TRBJ2-6): DTGVSQNPRHKITKRGQNVTFRCDPISEHNRLYWYRQTLGQGPEFLTYFQNEAQLEKSRLLSDRFSAERPKGSFSTLEIQRTEQGDSAMYLCASSFPGGISSGANVLTFGAGSRLTVL.

The chain uses TRBV7-9 and TRBJ1-4; 10 bases line up with TRBD1. CDR3 length equals 16 residues. Germline CDR1 is SEHNR and CDR2 is FQNEAQ (reference sequence). With 5 bases clipped from V and 9 bases from J, the junction kept 12 bases outside the gene matches. The CDR3 here is CASSPDRGQGIQKLFF. The CDR3 nucleotides are TGTGCCAGCAGCCCCGACAGGGGGCAAGGAATTCAAAAACTGTTTTTT.

The V call is TRBV7-9, the J call TRBJ1-1; the D gene is possibly TRBD1 (5 bases). Per the germline V gene, CDR1 is SEHNR and CDR2 is FQNEAQ (reference sequence). Trimming took 7 bases from V and 0 from J, leaving 21 bases between them. This CDR3 contains 17 residues. The CDR3 sequence is CASNSPPKGHLNTEAFF. CDR3 sequence (DNA): TGTGCCAGCAACTCCCCCCCCAAGGGGCACCTGAACACTGAAGCTTTCTTT.

A remark on this clone: Other DNA sequences within the sample encode an identical CDR3. The chain is built from TRBV27 and TRBJ2-7, with no clear D. The CDR3 is 13 amino acids. Germline V gene data show CDR1 as MNHEY and CDR2 as SMNVEV (reference sequence). V was trimmed by 3 bases and J by 3 bases, leaving 9 bases between them. The CDR3 loop is CASSFTDHYEQYF. The CDR3 nucleotides are TGTGCCAGCAGTTTCACGGATCACTACGAGCAGTACTTC.

This clone was observed a single time. The chain uses TRBV6-6 and TRBJ2-5; the D is unclear. CDR1 is MNHNY and CDR2 is SVGAGI in the germline V gene (reference sequence). V was clipped by 5 bases and J by 5 bases, with 9 bases between them. The CDR3 sequence is 12 residues long. The CDR3 DNA sequence: TGTGCCAGCAGTAGACTGACGGAGACCCAGTACTTC. Translating gives CASSRLTETQYF.

This chain links TRBV2 with TRBJ2-7; 8 nucleotides line up with TRBD1. V lost 6 bases, J lost 5 bases, and 9 bases stayed unmatched. This CDR3 comprises 14 residues. Germline V gene data show CDR1 as SNHLY and CDR2 as FYNNEI. CDR3 coding DNA: TGTGCCAGCAGATGGCAGGGGGCTTCGGACGAGCAGTACTTC. Protein: CASRWQGASDEQYF.

The rearrangement links TRBV2 to TRBJ2-3; D uncertain. V dropped 0 bases and J dropped 6 bases, with 10 bases sitting between them. CDR1 SNHLY and CDR2 FYNNEI come from the germline V gene. CDR3 length equals 14 residues. The CDR3: CASSEADQWDTQYF. Here the CDR3 DNA reads TGTGCCAGCAGTGAAGCGGACCAGTGGGATACGCAGTATTTT.

The V gene is TRBV14, the J gene TRBJ2-5; no clear D. The CDR3 contains 18 residues. Germline values: CDR1 SGHDN, CDR2 FVKESK. V lost 4 bases, J lost 0 bases, and 21 bases lay in between. The CDR3: CASSPLKLGHSYQETQYF. In DNA, the CDR3 is TGTGCCAGCAGCCCCCTTAAACTCGGCCATTCGTACCAAGAGACCCAGTACTTC.

The chain carries TRBV28 and TRBJ2-2; no firm D call. Germline values: CDR1 MDHEN, CDR2 SYDVKM. The CDR3 sequence is 13 residues long. V was clipped by 6 bases and J by 4 bases, with 9 bases between them. The CDR3 sequence is CASRLHGTGELFF. The CDR3 DNA follows: TGTGCCAGCAGACTACATGGCACCGGGGAGCTGTTTTTT.

Only one count was recorded for this clone. The gene calls are TRBV30 and TRBJ2-7, with TRBD1 matching over 7 bases. The V segment lost 0 bases and the J segment 3 bases; nucleotides outside the gene matches: 8. This CDR3 region has 15 residues. The germline gives CDR1 GTSNPN, CDR2 SVGIG (reference sequence). The CDR3 reads CAWSVEHNRGYEQYF. CDR3 DNA sequence: TGTGCCTGGAGTGTAGAGCATAACAGGGGCTACGAGCAGTACTTC.

The chain joins TRBV29-1 to TRBJ2-7; 7 bases fit TRBD2. Germline assignment: CDR1 SQVTM and CDR2 ANQGSEA. Trimming at V came to 4 bases and at J to 6 bases, leaving 9 bases not matched to a gene. The CDR3 extends over 13 amino acids. CDR3 loop: CSVVGGRSSEQYF. In DNA form, the CDR3 reads TGCAGCGTTGTGGGCGGGAGATCGTCCGAGCAGTACTTC.

This clone is a singleton in its sample. This rearrangement joins TRBV19 to TRBJ2-7; D is possibly TRBD2 (6 bases). Trimming cost V 5 bases and J 1 base, with 12 bases left between them. CDR3 length: 14 amino acids. Germline V lookup: CDR1 LNHDA, CDR2 SQIVND (reference sequence). CDR3 sequence: CASSARGSSYEQYF. CDR3 bases: TGTGCCAGTAGTGCGCGGGGTTCTTCCTACGAGCAGTACTTC.

This chain connects TRBV5-6 to TRBJ2-2; perhaps TRBD1 as D (6 bases). The CDR3 sequence is 15 residues long. The germline V and J ends were trimmed by 6 bases and 4 bases, with 16 bases remaining between them. The germline CDR1 and CDR2 sequences are SGHDT and YYEEEE. The CDR3 DNA reads as TGTGCCAGCACACACAGGGAAATGGTCACCGGGGAGCTGTTTTTT. Encoded protein: CASTHREMVTGELFF.

The V and J genes are TRBV5-4 and TRBJ2-1; maybe TRBD2 (6 bases). The germline V gene has CDR1 SGHNT and CDR2 YYREEE (reference sequence). V lost 5 bases and J lost 2, with 17 bases in between. This CDR3 is built from 16 residues. The CDR3 protein is CASRGFGGGPYNEQFF. The DNA for the CDR3 is TGTGCCAGCAGGGGATTTGGGGGAGGTCCCTACAATGAGCAGTTCTTC.

The rearrangement joins TRBV2 to TRBJ1-5, with 7 bases matching TRBD1. V lost 3 bases and J lost 6; bases outside the gene matches: 2. Germline values: CDR1 SNHLY, CDR2 FYNNEI. The CDR3 loop spans 13 amino acids. The CDR3 reads CASSDTGAQPQHF. In DNA form, the CDR3 reads TGTGCCAGCAGTGATACAGGGGCTCAGCCCCAGCATTTT.